This record looks at one T cell receptor beta chain sequence and its context. Its antigen is still unknown. This entry comes from a study of cytomegalovirus exposure and HLA in healthy donors. Study-wide points: Presence/absence analyses supposed approximately even sequencing depth among donors.

V was shortened by 7 bases and J by 4 bases, with 12 bases between the two germline ends. CDR3 length equals 13 residues. Looked up from germline, CDR1 is SGHAT and CDR2 is FQNNGV. PCR used 60 Vbeta primers and 13 Jbeta primers. TCRdb's table, derived via immunoSEQ multiplex PCR, lists solely in-frame clones and lacks some. The table has approximately 190,000 clones, approximately 70% seen once. The sequence was obtained from a man aged 40-50 years in good health and CMV-seropositive. Specimen: PBMCs. This sequence joins TRBV11-2 and TRBJ2-3, with TRBD2 as a possible D gene (6 bases). The CDR3 DNA follows: TGTGCCAGCAAGCGGGCCCCGTCAGATACGCAGTATTTT. This gives the protein CASKRAPSDTQYF.